The 9 T cell receptor beta chains in this list originate from one sample, sequenced in a study of cytomegalovirus exposure and HLA in healthy donors. The PCR employed 60 Vbeta primers together with 13 Jbeta primers. TCRdb's copy holds only in-frame clones and misses some; the assay was immunoSEQ multiplex PCR. The sample has 200,000 or so clones; approximately 84% are singletons. What was sequenced was PBMCs. The origin of the receptors is a girl under two years old in good health and CMV-seronegative.

The J gene is TRBJ2-1, the V gene TRBV9; 7 nucleotides line up with TRBD1. Germline trimming cut 0 bases from V and 2 bases from J; bases unmatched to any gene: 5. This CDR3 region has 16 residues. Germline-derived CDR1 and CDR2 are SGDLS and YYNGEE. DNA for the CDR3: TGTGCCAGCAGCGTAGGAGGGGGCACCACCTACAATGAGCAGTTCTTC. Translating it yields CASSVGGGTTYNEQFF. The whole variable domain, filled in from reference TRBV9 and TRBJ2-1, reads DSGVTQTPKHLITATGQRVTLRCSPRSGDLSVYWYQQSLDQGLQFLIQYYNGEERAKGNILERFSAQQFPDLHSELNLSSLELGDSALYFCASSVGGGTTYNEQFFGPGTRLTVL.

V is TRBV7-2 and J is TRBJ2-5; TRBD2 aligns across 14 bases. Germline-derived CDR1 and CDR2 are SGHTA and FQGNSA. This CDR3 contains 17 residues. V was pared by 4 bases and J by 5 bases, with 9 bases of the junction left unmatched. CDR3: CASSYHRLAGGWETQYF. DNA of the CDR3: TGTGCCAGCAGCTACCACAGACTAGCGGGGGGGTGGGAGACCCAGTACTTC.

The chain has TRBV29-1 and TRBJ2-5, with D maybe TRBD2 (6 bases). V lost 4 bases, J lost 5 bases, and 11 bases lay in between. This CDR3 contains 12 residues. CDR1 SQVTM and CDR2 ANQGSEA come from the germline V gene. This CDR3 reads CSVVFSGETQYF. DNA of the CDR3: TGCAGCGTTGTGTTCAGCGGGGAGACCCAGTACTTC. Using reference TRBV29-1 and TRBJ2-5 for the parts outside the CDR3, the full variable domain is SAVISQKPSRDICQRGTSLTIQCQVDSQVTMMFWYRQQPGQSLTLIATANQGSEATYESGFVIDKFPISRPNLTFSTLTVSNMSPEDSSIYLCSVVFSGETQYFGPGTRLLVL.

The CDR3 DNA follows: TGTGCCAGCAGTGATGTATCCTACGAGCAGTACTTC. This gives the protein CASSDVSYEQYF. The rearrangement uses TRBV25-1 and TRBJ2-7; D gene uncertain. V was pared by 3 bases and J by 1 base, with 4 bases between. The germline V gene has CDR1 MGHDK and CDR2 SYGVNS. This CDR3 region has 12 residues.

V usage is TRBV30 and J usage is TRBJ1-4, with D uncertain. CDR1 GTSNPN and CDR2 SVGIG come from the germline V gene (reference sequence). V gave up 0 bases and J gave up 4 bases, with 9 bases separating them. The CDR3 extends over 14 amino acids. This CDR3 is CAWSVHVVNEKLFF. Here the CDR3 DNA reads TGTGCCTGGAGTGTACATGTCGTTAATGAAAAACTGTTTTTT.

The chain employs TRBV29-1 and TRBJ2-3, with a tentative D call TRBD2 (5 bases). This CDR3 region has 14 residues. Germline loops: CDR1 SQVTM, CDR2 ANQGSEA. Trimming cost V 4 bases and J 0 bases, with 11 bases left between them. The CDR3 DNA reads as TGCAGCGTTGGCGGCCGGGATAGCACAGATACGCAGTATTTT. Its translation is CSVGGRDSTDTQYF.

This sequence joins TRBV5-4 and TRBJ2-5; a weak D match, TRBD2 (7 bases). This CDR3 is built from 14 residues. The germline CDR1 and CDR2 sequences are SGHNT and YYREEE (reference sequence). The V gene lost 2 bases and the J gene lost 4 bases, with 12 bases spanning the gap. CDR3 DNA: TGTGCCAGCAGCTTAGAGGGAGGGGGAGAGACCCAGTACTTC. Its translation: CASSLEGGGETQYF.

V is TRBV4-1 and J is TRBJ2-7, with TRBD2 identical over 7 bases. The V gene's germline CDR1 is MGHRA and CDR2 YSYEKL. J lost 3 bases, V lost 5 bases, and 7 bases had no gene match. The CDR3 spans 14 residues. The CDR3 nucleotides read TGCGCCAGCAGCGAGGGCGGGAGACTCTACGAGCAGTACTTC. Protein product: CASSEGGRLYEQYF.

V is TRBV7-8 and J is TRBJ1-1; TRBD1 is a possible D gene (5 bases). Looked up from germline, CDR1 is SGHVS and CDR2 is FQNEAQ. The V gene lost 2 bases and the J gene lost 1 base, with 11 bases spanning the gap. CDR3 length: 15 residues. The CDR3 DNA reads TGTGCCAGCAGCTTAATTTTAGGGGAGAACACTGAAGCTTTCTTT. It encodes CASSLILGENTEAFF.